A single TCR beta chain is shown here with its context. This specimen belongs to a study of blood T cell repertoires in COVID-19. For the study at large: Collection of acute and convalescent COVID-19 samples took place in the United States, Italy and Spain. The analysed material was cDNA or gDNA that came from T cells, B-cell-depleted T cells, or PBMCs.

Only in-frame clones appear in the TCRdb table, and some are missing; sequencing was by immunoSEQ multiplex PCR. This table has about 200,000 clones, just under 85% appearing once. Participants reported their clinical history, and cohort assignment relied on those reports. Either two negative PCRs, clearance, or symptom resolution qualified Cohort 3 donors as recovered. The sequence derives from a man aged 35-49 years who had recovered from COVID-19. The sequencing sample was made of PBMCs or T cells enriched from blood (not recorded which).

The CDR3 is CASSQEQGATNEKLFF. The CDR3 DNA is TGCGCCAGCAGCCAGGAACAGGGGGCAACTAATGAAAAACTGTTTTTT. J is TRBJ1-4 and V is TRBV4-3; TRBD1 matches at 8 bases. CDR3 length: 16 residues. The V and J ends lost 3 bases and 0 bases, in that order; junction bases with no gene match: 3. Germline-derived CDR1 and CDR2 are LGHNA and YSLEER.